This TCR beta chain was sequenced for a study of identical twins. Concerning this clonotype: The antigen is undetermined.

The CDR3 extends over 15 amino acids. With 0 bases removed from V and 4 bases from J, the gap between germline ends came to 12 bases. MiXCR, applied by TCRdb to the 5' RACE reads, yields one record per CDR3 protein. The data contain some 1,600,000 distinct CDR3 sequences, around a third of them seen just once; the ten biggest clones take up 0.27%. Study-wide results and caveats: Its conclusions, products of cross-sectional statistical analysis, did not come from following the same donors. In cord blood, abundant beta clonotypes had fewer insertions; memory showed no trend.

The clonotype was recovered from a newborn girl in good health. The rearrangement uses TRBV12-3 or TRBV12-4 and TRBJ2-5; D possibly corresponds to TRBD1 (6 bases). Sequenced sample: cord blood. CDR3 DNA: TGTGCCAGCAGTTTAGCGGTTTTAGGGGGAGAGACCCAGTACTTC. This sequence encodes CASSLAVLGGETQYF.